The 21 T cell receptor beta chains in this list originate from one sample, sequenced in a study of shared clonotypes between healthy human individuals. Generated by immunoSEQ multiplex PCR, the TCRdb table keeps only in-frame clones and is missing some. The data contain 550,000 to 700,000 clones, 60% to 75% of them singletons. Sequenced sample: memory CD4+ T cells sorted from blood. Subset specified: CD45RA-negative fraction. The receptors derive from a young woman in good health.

The CDR3 region has the DNA TGTGCCAGCAGTTACTCCCAGGGGGCTAGTTATGGCTACACCTTC. Translation gives CASSYSQGASYGYTF. The gene calls are TRBV6-6 and TRBJ1-2; 8 bases fit TRBD1. V was clipped by 0 bases and J by 5 bases; unmatched bases: 5. Per the germline V gene, CDR1 is MNHNY and CDR2 is SVGAGI (reference sequence). This CDR3 region has 15 residues.

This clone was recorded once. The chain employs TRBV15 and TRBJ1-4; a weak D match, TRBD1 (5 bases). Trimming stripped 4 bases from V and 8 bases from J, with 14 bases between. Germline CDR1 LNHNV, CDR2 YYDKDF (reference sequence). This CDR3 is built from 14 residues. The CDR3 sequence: CATSISGGDEKLFF. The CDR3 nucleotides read TGTGCCACCAGCATATCCGGGGGGGACGAAAAACTGTTTTTT. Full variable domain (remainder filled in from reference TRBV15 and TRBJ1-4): DAMVIQNPRYQVTQFGKPVTLSCSQTLNHNVMYWYQQKSSQAPKLLFHYYDKDFNNEADTPDNFQSRRPNTSFCFLDIRSPGLGDTAMYLCATSISGGDEKLFFGSGTQLSVL.

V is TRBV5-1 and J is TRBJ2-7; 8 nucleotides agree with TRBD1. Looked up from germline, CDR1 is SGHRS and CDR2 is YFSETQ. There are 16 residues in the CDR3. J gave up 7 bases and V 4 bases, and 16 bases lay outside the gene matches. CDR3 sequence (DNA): TGCGCCAGCAGCCCGGGACAGGCCCGTGGACTGGGGGAGCAGTACTTC. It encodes CASSPGQARGLGEQYF.

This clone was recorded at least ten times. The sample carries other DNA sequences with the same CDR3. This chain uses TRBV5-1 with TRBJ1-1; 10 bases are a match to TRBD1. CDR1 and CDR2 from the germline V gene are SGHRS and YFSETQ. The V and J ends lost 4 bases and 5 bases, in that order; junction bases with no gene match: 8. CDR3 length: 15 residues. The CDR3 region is CASSTRQGARTEAFF. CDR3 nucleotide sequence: TGCGCCAGCAGCACGAGACAGGGGGCGAGGACTGAAGCTTTCTTT.

CDR3 residues: CASGQAYGADTDTQYF. CDR3 bases: TGCGCCAGCGGACAAGCTTACGGAGCGGACACAGATACGCAGTATTTT. J is TRBJ2-3 and V is TRBV5-1, with D perhaps given as TRBD1 or TRBD2 (5 bases each). The CDR3 has 16 amino acids. V dropped 7 bases and J dropped 2 bases, with 20 bases sitting between them. CDR1 and CDR2 from the germline V gene are SGHRS and YFSETQ. Using reference TRBV5-1 and TRBJ2-3 for the parts outside the CDR3, the full variable domain is KAGVTQTPRYLIKTRGQQVTLSCSPISGHRSVSWYQQTPGQGLQFLFEYFSETQRNKGNFPGRFSGRQFSNSRSEMNVSTLELGDSALYLCASGQAYGADTDTQYFGPGTRLTVL.

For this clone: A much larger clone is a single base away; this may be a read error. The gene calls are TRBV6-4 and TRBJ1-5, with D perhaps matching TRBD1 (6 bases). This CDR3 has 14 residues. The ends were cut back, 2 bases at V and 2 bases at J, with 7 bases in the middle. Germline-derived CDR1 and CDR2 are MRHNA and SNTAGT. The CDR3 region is CASSDRGGNQPQHF. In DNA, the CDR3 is TGTGCCAGCAGTGACAGGGGGGGCAATCAGCCCCAGCATTTT.

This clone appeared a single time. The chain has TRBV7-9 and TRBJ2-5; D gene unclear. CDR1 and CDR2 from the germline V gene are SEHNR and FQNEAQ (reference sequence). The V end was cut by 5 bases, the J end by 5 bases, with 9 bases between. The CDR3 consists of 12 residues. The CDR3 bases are TGTGCCAGCAGCCCCCGCCGGGAGACCCAGTACTTC. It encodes CASSPRRETQYF.

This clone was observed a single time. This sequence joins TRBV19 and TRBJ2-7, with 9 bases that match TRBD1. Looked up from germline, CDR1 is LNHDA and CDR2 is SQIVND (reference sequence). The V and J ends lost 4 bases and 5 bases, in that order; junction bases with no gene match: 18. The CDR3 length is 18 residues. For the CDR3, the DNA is TGTGCCAGTAGTACCGGACAGGGGAGGCGGGAGCGCGTCCACGAGCAGTACTTC. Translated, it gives CASSTGQGRRERVHEQYF.

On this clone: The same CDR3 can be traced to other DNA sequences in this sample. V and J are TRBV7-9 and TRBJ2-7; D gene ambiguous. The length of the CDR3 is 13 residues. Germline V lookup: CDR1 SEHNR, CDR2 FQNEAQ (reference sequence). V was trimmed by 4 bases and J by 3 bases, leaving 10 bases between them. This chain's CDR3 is CASSSGLVYEQYF. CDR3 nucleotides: TGTGCCAGCAGCTCGGGCCTAGTCTACGAGCAGTACTTC. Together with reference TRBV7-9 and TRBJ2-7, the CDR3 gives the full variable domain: DTGVSQNPRHKITKRGQNVTFRCDPISEHNRLYWYRQTLGQGPEFLTYFQNEAQLEKSRLLSDRFSAERPKGSFSTLEIQRTEQGDSAMYLCASSSGLVYEQYFGPGTRLTVT.

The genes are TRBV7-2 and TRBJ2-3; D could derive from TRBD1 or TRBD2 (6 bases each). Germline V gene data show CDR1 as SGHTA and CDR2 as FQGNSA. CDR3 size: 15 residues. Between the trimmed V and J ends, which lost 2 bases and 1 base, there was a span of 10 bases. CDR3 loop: CASSLRGTGTDTQYF. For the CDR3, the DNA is TGTGCCAGCAGCTTAAGGGGGACTGGCACAGATACGCAGTATTTT.

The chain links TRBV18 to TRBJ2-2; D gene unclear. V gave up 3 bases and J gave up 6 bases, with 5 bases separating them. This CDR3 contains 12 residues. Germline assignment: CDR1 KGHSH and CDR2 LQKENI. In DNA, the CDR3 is TGTGCCAGCTCACCGCAGTCCGGGGAGCTGTTTTTT. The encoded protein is CASSPQSGELFF.

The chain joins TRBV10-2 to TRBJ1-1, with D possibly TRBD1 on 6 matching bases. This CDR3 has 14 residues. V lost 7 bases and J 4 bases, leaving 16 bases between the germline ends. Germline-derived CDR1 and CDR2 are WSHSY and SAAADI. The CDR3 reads CASTSQGRGTEAFF. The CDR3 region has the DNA TGCGCCAGCACTTCACAGGGAAGGGGCACTGAAGCTTTCTTT.

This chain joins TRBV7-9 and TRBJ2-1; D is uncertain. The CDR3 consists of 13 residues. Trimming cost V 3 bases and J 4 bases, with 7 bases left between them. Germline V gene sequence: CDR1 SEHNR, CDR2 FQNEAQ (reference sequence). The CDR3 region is CASSFGLYNEQFF. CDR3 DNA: TGTGCCAGCAGCTTTGGTCTATACAATGAGCAGTTCTTC.

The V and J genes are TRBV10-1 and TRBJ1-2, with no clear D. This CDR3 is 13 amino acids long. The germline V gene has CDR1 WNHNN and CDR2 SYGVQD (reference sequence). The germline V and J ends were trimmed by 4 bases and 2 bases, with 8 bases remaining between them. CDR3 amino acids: CASSVARNYGYTF. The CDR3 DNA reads TGCGCCAGCAGTGTTGCCCGAAACTATGGCTACACCTTC.

DNA for the CDR3: TGCGCCAGCAGCTTGGGTCCAGGAAACTACAATGAGCAGTTCTTC. This translates into CASSLGPGNYNEQFF. The V call is TRBV5-1, the J call TRBJ2-1; D not certain. Looked up from germline, CDR1 is SGHRS and CDR2 is YFSETQ. The V gene lost 0 bases and the J gene lost 3 bases, with 10 bases spanning the gap. This CDR3 comprises 15 residues.

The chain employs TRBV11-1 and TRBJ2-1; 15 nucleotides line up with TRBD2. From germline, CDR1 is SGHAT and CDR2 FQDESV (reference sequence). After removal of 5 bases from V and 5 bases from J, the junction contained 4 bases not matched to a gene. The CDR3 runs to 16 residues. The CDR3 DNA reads TGTGCCAGCAGCCTCGGACTAGCGGGAGGGAACAATGAGCAGTTCTTC. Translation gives CASSLGLAGGNNEQFF. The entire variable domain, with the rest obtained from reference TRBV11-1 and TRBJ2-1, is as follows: EAEVAQSPRYKITEKSQAVAFWCDPISGHATLYWYRQILGQGPELLVQFQDESVVDDSQLPKDRFSAERLKGVDSTLKIQPAELGDSAMYLCASSLGLAGGNNEQFFGPGTRLTVL.

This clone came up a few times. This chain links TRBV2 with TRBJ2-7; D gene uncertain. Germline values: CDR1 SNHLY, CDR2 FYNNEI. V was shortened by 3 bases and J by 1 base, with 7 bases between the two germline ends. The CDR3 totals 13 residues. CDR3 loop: CASSDAPSYEQYF. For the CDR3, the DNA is TGTGCCAGCAGTGATGCGCCGTCCTACGAGCAGTACTTC.

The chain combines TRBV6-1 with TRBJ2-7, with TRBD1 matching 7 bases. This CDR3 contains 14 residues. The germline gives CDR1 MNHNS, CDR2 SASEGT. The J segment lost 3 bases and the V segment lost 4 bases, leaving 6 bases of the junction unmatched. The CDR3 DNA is TGTGCCAGCAGTGGACAGGGTGGTCTCTACGAGCAGTACTTC. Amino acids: CASSGQGGLYEQYF.

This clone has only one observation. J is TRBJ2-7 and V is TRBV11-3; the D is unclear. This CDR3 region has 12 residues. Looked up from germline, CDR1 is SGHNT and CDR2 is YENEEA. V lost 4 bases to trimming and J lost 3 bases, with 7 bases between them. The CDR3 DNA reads TGTGCCAGCAGCTCGGACGGCTACGAGCAGTACTTC. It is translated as CASSSDGYEQYF.

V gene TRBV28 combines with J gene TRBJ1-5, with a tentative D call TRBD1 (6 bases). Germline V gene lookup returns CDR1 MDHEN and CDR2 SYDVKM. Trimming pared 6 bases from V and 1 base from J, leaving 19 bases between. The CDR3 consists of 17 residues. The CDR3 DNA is TGTGCCAGCAGCCCCTGGAGGGGGGACACGAGCAATCAGCCCCAGCATTTT. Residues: CASSPWRGDTSNQPQHF. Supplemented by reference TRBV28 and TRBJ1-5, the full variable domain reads DVKVTQSSRYLVKRTGEKVFLECVQDMDHENMFWYRQDPGLGLRLIYFSYDVKMKEKGDIPEGYSVSREKKERFSLILESASTNQTSMYLCASSPWRGDTSNQPQHFGDGTRLSIL.

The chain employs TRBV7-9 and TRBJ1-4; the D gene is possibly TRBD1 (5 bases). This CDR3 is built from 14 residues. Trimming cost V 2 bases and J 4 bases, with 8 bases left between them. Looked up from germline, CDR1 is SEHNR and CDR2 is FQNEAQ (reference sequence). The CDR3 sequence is CASSLRGFNEKLFF. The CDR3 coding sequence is TGTGCCAGCAGCTTACGGGGCTTTAATGAAAAACTGTTTTTT.